This T cell receptor (beta chain) stems from a study of beta chain features in type 1 diabetes. J lost 7 bases, V lost 7 bases, and 6 bases had no gene match. Germline CDR1 reads GTSNPN; CDR2 reads SVGIG (reference sequence). The CDR3 has 13 residues. The authors reverse transcribed all of the isolated RNA, so sequencing captured expressed TCRB transcripts. Here immunoSEQ multiplex PCR was the method, and the copy in TCRdb shows in-frame clones only, minus some. The sample consists of hundreds of thousands of clones, about 16% of them appearing once. The J gene is TRBJ1-4, the V gene TRBV30; TRBD1 matches at 10 bases. The TCR sequence derives from a man aged 18 to 30 in good health. Material: naive CD4+ T cells from blood. The CDR3 region has the DNA TGTGCCTCAACCGGGACAGGGGCTGAAAAACTGTTTTTT. Protein product: CASTGTGAEKLFF.